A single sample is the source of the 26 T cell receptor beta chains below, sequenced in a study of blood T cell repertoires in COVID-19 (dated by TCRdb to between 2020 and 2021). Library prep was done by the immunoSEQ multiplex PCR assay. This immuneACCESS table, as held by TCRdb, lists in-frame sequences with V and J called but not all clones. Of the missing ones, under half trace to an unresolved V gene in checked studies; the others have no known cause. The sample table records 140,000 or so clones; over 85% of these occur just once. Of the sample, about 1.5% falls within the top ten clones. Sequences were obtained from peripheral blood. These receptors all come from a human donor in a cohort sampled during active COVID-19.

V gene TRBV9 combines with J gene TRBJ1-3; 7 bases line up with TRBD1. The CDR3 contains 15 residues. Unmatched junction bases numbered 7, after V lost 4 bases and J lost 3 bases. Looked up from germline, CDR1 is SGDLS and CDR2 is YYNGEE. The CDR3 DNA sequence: TGTGCCAGCAGCATCGGACAGGTCGATGGAAACACCATATATTTT. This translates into CASSIGQVDGNTIYF.

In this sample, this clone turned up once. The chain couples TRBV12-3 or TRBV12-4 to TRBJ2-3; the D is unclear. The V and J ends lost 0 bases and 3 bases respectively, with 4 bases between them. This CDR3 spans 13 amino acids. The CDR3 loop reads CASSLATTDTQYF. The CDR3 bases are TGTGCCAGCAGTTTAGCGACTACAGATACGCAGTATTTT.

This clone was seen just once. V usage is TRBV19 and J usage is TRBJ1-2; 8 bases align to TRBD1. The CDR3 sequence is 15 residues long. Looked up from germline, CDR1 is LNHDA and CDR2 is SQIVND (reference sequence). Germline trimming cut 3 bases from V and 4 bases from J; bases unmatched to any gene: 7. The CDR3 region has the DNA TGTGCCAGTAGTATTACAGGGGGTAGTGGCTATGGCTACACCTTC. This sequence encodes CASSITGGSGYGYTF.

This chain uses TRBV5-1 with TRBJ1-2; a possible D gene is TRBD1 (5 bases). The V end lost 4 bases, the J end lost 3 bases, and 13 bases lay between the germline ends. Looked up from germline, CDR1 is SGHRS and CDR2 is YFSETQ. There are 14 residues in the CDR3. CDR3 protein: CASSVGQGDYGYTF. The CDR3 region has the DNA TGCGCCAGCAGCGTTGGACAAGGTGACTATGGCTACACCTTC.

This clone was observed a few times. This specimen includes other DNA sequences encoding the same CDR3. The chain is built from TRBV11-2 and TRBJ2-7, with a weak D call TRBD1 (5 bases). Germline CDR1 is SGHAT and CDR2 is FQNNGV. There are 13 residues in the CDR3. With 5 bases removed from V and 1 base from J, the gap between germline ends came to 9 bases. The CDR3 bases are TGTGCCAGCAGCCTCGCAGGGTCCTACGAGCAGTACTTC. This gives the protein CASSLAGSYEQYF. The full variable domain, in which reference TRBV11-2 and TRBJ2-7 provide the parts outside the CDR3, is EAGVAQSPRYKIIEKRQSVAFWCNPISGHATLYWYQQILGQGPKLLIQFQNNGVVDDSQLPKDRFSAERLKGVDSTLKIQPAKLEDSAVYLCASSLAGSYEQYFGPGTRLTVT.

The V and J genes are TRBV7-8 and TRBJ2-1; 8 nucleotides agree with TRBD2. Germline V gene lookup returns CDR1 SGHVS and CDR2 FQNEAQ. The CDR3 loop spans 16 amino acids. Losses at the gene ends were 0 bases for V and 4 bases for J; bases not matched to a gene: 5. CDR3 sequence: CASSLAHAGGYNEQFF. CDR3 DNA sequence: TGTGCCAGCAGCTTAGCGCACGCGGGGGGTTACAATGAGCAGTTCTTC.

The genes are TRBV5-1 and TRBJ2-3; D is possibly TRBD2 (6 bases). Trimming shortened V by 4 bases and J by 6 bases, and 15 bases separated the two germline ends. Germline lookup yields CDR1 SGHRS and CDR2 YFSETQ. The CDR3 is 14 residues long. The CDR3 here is CASSPGGTVDTQYF. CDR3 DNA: TGCGCCAGCAGCCCGGGCGGGACGGTGGATACGCAGTATTTT.

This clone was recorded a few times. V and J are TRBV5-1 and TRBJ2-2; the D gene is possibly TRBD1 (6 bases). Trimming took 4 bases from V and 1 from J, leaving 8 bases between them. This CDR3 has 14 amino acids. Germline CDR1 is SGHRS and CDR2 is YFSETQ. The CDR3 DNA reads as TGCGCCAGCAGCCAGGACAGGAACACCGGGGAGCTGTTTTTT. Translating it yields CASSQDRNTGELFF.

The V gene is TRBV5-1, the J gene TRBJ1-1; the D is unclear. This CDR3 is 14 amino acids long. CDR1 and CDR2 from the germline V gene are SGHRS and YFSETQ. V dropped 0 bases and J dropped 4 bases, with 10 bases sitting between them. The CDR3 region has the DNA TGCGCCAGCAGCTTGGAAAAGGGAGTCACTGAAGCTTTCTTT. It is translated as CASSLEKGVTEAFF. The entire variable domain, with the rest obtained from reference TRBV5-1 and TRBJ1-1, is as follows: KAGVTQTPRYLIKTRGQQVTLSCSPISGHRSVSWYQQTPGQGLQFLFEYFSETQRNKGNFPGRFSGRQFSNSRSEMNVSTLELGDSALYLCASSLEKGVTEAFFGQGTRLTVV.

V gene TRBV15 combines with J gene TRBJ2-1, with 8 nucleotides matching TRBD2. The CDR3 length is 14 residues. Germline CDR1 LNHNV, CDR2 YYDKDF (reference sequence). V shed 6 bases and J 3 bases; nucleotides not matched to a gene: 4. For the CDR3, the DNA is TGTGCCACCAGGGGAGCGGGGGTCTACAATGAGCAGTTCTTC. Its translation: CATRGAGVYNEQFF.

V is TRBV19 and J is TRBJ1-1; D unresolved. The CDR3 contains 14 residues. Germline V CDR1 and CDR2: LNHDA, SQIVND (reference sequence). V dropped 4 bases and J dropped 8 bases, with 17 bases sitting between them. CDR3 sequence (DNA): TGTGCCAGTAGTAGCGTCTTTAATCGTCAAGAAGCTTTCTTT. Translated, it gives CASSSVFNRQEAFF.

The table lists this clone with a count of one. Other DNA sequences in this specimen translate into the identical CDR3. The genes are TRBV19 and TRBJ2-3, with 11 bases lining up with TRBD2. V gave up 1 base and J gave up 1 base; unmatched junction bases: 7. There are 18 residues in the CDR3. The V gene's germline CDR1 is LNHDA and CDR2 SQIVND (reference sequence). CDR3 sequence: CASSIGGLAGGRTDTQYF. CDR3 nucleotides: TGTGCCAGTAGTATAGGGGGCCTAGCGGGGGGACGCACAGATACGCAGTATTTT.

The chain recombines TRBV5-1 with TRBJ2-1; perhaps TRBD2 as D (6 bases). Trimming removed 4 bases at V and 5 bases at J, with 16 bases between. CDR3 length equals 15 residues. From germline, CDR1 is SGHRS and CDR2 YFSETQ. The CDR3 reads CASSEVGEVNNEQFF. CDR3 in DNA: TGCGCCAGCAGCGAGGTGGGGGAGGTCAACAATGAGCAGTTCTTC. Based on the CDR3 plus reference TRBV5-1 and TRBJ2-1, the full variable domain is KAGVTQTPRYLIKTRGQQVTLSCSPISGHRSVSWYQQTPGQGLQFLFEYFSETQRNKGNFPGRFSGRQFSNSRSEMNVSTLELGDSALYLCASSEVGEVNNEQFFGPGTRLTVL.

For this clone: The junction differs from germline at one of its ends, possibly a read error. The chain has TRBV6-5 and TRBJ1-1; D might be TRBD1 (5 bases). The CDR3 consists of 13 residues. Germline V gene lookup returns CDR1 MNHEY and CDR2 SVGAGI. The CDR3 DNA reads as TGTGCCAGCAGTTACTCGGGCAGGGAGGCGTTAGGCTTT. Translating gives CASSYSGREALGF.

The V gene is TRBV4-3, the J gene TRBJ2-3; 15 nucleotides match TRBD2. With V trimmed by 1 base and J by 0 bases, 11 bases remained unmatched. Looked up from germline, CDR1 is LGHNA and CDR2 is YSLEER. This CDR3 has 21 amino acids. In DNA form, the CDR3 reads TGCGCCAGCAGCCAAGGGGGACTAGCGGGGGGACGGATGGCTAGCACAGATACGCAGTATTTT. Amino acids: CASSQGGLAGGRMASTDTQYF.

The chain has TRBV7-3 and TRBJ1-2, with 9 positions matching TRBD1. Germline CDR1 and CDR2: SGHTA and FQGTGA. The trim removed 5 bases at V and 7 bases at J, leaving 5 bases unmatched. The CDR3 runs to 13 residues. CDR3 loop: CASSVDRGSGYTF. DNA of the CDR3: TGTGCCAGCAGCGTGGACAGGGGCAGTGGCTACACCTTC.

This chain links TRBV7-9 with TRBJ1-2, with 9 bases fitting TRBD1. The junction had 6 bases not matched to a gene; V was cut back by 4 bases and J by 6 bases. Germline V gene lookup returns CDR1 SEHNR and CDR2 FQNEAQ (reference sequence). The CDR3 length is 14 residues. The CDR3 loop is CASSYGTGLDGYTF. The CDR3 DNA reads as TGTGCCAGCAGCTACGGGACAGGGCTCGATGGCTACACCTTC.

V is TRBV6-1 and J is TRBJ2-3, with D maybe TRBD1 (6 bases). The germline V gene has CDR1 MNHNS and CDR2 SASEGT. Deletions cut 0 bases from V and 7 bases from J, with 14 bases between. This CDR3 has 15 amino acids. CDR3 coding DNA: TGTGCCAGCAGTGAAGCGTCCCCAGGGGTGTATACGCAGTATTTT. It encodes CASSEASPGVYTQYF.

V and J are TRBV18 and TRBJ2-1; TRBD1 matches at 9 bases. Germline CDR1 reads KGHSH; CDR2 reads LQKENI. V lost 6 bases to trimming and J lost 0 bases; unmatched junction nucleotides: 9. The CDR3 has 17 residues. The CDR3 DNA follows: TGTGCCAGCTCGCCAGGACAGGGGCCTCTCTCCTACAATGAGCAGTTCTTC. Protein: CASSPGQGPLSYNEQFF.

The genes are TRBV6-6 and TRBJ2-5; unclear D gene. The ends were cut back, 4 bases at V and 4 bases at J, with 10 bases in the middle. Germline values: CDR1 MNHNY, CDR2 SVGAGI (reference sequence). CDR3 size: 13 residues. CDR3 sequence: CASSSLFRETQYF. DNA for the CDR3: TGTGCCAGCAGTTCCCTTTTCCGAGAGACCCAGTACTTC.

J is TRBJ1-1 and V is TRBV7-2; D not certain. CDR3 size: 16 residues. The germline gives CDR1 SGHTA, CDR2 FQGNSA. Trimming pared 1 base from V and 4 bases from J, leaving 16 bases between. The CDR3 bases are TGTGCCAGCAGCTTAGGTGGTTCTGTCCGGGGCACTGAAGCTTTCTTT. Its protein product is CASSLGGSVRGTEAFF.

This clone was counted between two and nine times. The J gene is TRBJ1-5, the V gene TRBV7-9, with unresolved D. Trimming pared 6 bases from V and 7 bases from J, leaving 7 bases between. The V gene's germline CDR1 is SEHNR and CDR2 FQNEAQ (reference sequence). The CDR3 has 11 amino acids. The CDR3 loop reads CASRPAQPQHF. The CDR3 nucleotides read TGTGCCAGCAGACCCGCGCAGCCCCAGCATTTT.

This CDR3 reads CASRGPTYEQYF. Here the CDR3 DNA reads TGTGCCAGCCGAGGTCCCACCTACGAGCAGTACTTC. The chain carries TRBV12-3 or TRBV12-4 and TRBJ2-7; D gene uncertain. Between the trimmed V and J ends, which lost 8 bases and 2 bases, there was a span of 10 bases. This CDR3 spans 12 amino acids.

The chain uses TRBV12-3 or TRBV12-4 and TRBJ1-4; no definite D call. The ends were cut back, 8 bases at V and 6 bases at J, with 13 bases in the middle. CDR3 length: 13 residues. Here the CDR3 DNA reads TGTGCCAGCGCCCGAGGCGGCTATGAAAAACTGTTTTTT. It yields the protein CASARGGYEKLFF.

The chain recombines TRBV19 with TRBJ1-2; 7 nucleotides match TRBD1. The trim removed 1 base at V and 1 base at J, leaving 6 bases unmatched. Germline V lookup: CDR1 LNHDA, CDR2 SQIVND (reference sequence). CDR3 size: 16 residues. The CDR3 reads CASSIAQGGINYGYTF. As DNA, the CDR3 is TGTGCCAGTAGTATAGCCCAGGGGGGCATTAACTATGGCTACACCTTC.

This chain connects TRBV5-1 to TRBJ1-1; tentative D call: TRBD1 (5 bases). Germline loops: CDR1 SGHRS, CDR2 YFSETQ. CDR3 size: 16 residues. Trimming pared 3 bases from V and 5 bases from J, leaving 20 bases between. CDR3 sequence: CASSSGVLGDGTEAFF. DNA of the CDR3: TGCGCCAGCAGCTCGGGGGTTCTGGGGGACGGGACTGAAGCTTTCTTT.